The present entry profiles one T cell receptor beta chain with its context. The data stem from a study of technical replicates of blood from several donors. Assay: immunoSEQ multiplex PCR; the TCRdb copy retains only in-frame clones and omits some. This sample has some 100,000 clones; roughly 95% occur once, and the top ten carry approximately 0.2%. The ends were cut back, 0 bases at V and 4 bases at J, with 9 bases in the middle. Germline V gene data show CDR1 as MGHRA and CDR2 as YSYEKL. The CDR3 contains 14 residues. The V gene is TRBV4-1, the J gene TRBJ1-1, with D perhaps TRBD1 (6 bases). The material sequenced was T cells isolated from PBMCs. This receptor was identified in a human donor in good health. The CDR3 region has the DNA TGCGCCAGCAGCCAAGACCAGGGGAGCACTGAAGCTTTCTTT. Translation: CASSQDQGSTEAFF.